The rows below give T cell receptor beta chains drawn from one sample of a study of T-cell memory formation after mild COVID-19. MiXCR, applied by TCRdb to the 5' RACE reads, yields one record per CDR3 protein. The sample lists 300,000 to 400,000 distinct CDR3 sequences, about 16% seen once, with around 20% in the top ten. The sequencing input was PBMCs or a T cell subset sorted from them (not recorded which). These receptors all come from a man between 18 and 35 years old who had mild COVID-19 (a few samples of this study predate the infection). Cell type and time point are not known. Each CDR3 is given with its conserved first and last residue. A D gene is named only where the DNA matches it firmly. Only some rows state a clone size, as once, few, many or a class for expanded clones.

d_call: .; clone_size: .; v_call: TRBV4-2; cdr3_length: 16; j_call: TRBJ1-1; cdr3_aa: CASSQEPAGMNTEAFF; cdr3_nt: TGTGCCAGCAGCCAAGAACCGGCAGGCATGAACACTGAAGCTTTCTTT
d_call: .; clone_size: .; v_call: TRBV7-9; cdr3_length: 14; j_call: TRBJ1-2; cdr3_aa: CASSSRGSDYGYTF; cdr3_nt: TGTGCCAGCAGCTCACGGGGATCGGACTATGGCTACACCTTC
d_call: TRBD2; clone_size: many; v_call: TRBV28; cdr3_length: 16; j_call: TRBJ2-1; cdr3_aa: CASRRPGGFLVDEQFF; cdr3_nt: TGTGCCAGCAGACGACCGGGGGGGTTTTTGGTCGATGAGCAGTTCTTC
d_call: TRBD2; clone_size: many; v_call: TRBV7-2; cdr3_length: 16; j_call: TRBJ2-2; cdr3_aa: CASSHGISGYTGELFF; cdr3_nt: TGTGCCAGCAGCCACGGTATTAGCGGGTACACCGGGGAGCTGTTTTTT
d_call: TRBD1; clone_size: .; v_call: TRBV4-3; cdr3_length: 19; j_call: TRBJ1-2; cdr3_aa: CASSHRDLGTGATPYGYTF; cdr3_nt: TGCGCCAGCAGCCACAGGGATCTTGGGACAGGGGCGACTCCCTATGGCTACACCTTC
d_call: .; clone_size: .; v_call: TRBV7-2; cdr3_length: 15; j_call: TRBJ1-5; cdr3_aa: CASSLALLGNQPQHF; cdr3_nt: TGTGCCAGCAGCCTCGCTTTGTTGGGGAATCAGCCCCAGCATTTT
d_call: .; clone_size: many; v_call: TRBV5-1; cdr3_length: 13; j_call: TRBJ2-3; cdr3_aa: CASSLGGSDTQYF; cdr3_nt: TGTGCCAGCAGCTTGGGGGGTTCAGATACGCAGTATTTT
d_call: .; clone_size: few; v_call: TRBV12-5; cdr3_length: 13; j_call: TRBJ2-3; cdr3_aa: CASGLNWGDTQYF; cdr3_nt: TGTGCTAGTGGTTTAAACTGGGGGGATACGCAGTATTTT
d_call: .; clone_size: many; v_call: TRBV7-2; cdr3_length: 15; j_call: TRBJ2-3; cdr3_aa: CASSLGTPRTDTQYF; cdr3_nt: TGTGCCAGCAGCCTCGGGACTCCCCGCACAGATACGCAGTATTTT
d_call: .; clone_size: many; v_call: TRBV20-1; cdr3_length: 12; j_call: TRBJ1-2; cdr3_aa: CSARKLVYGYTF; cdr3_nt: TGCAGTGCTAGAAAGTTGGTCTATGGCTACACCTTC
d_call: .; clone_size: few; v_call: TRBV7-8; cdr3_length: 14; j_call: TRBJ2-5; cdr3_aa: CASSSNPGVETQYF; cdr3_nt: TGTGCCAGCAGCTCAAATCCGGGAGTCGAGACCCAGTACTTC
d_call: .; clone_size: few; v_call: TRBV9; cdr3_length: 15; j_call: TRBJ1-1; cdr3_aa: CASSVGSPGSTEAFF; cdr3_nt: TGTGCCAGCAGCGTAGGTTCGCCGGGTAGCACTGAAGCTTTCTTT
d_call: .; clone_size: .; v_call: TRBV24-1; cdr3_length: 13; j_call: TRBJ1-5; cdr3_aa: CATSDEYLGPQHF; cdr3_nt: TGTGCCACCAGTGACGAGTACCTGGGCCCCCAGCATTTT
d_call: TRBD1; clone_size: few; v_call: TRBV5-1; cdr3_length: 14; j_call: TRBJ1-1; cdr3_aa: CASREQGDSTEAFF; cdr3_nt: TGCGCCAGCAGGGAACAGGGGGATAGCACTGAAGCTTTCTTT
d_call: .; clone_size: few; v_call: TRBV11-2; cdr3_length: 13; j_call: TRBJ1-1; cdr3_aa: CASSLVLGPEAFF; cdr3_nt: TGTGCCAGCAGCTTAGTTCTCGGTCCCGAAGCTTTCTTT
d_call: TRBD1; clone_size: few; v_call: TRBV4-3; cdr3_length: 17; j_call: TRBJ2-2; cdr3_aa: CASSQDWTGRGRGELFF; cdr3_nt: TGCGCCAGCAGCCAAGATTGGACCGGCAGGGGGCGAGGGGAGCTGTTTTTT
d_call: TRBD1; clone_size: few; v_call: TRBV11-2; cdr3_length: 16; j_call: TRBJ2-3; cdr3_aa: CASRRPGQQLSDTQYF; cdr3_nt: TGTGCCAGCAGACGTCCGGGACAGCAGTTGTCAGATACGCAGTATTTT
d_call: .; clone_size: .; v_call: TRBV3-1; cdr3_length: 12; j_call: TRBJ1-2; cdr3_aa: CASSQSSYGYTF; cdr3_nt: TGTGCCAGCAGCCAATCGTCATATGGCTACACCTTC
d_call: .; clone_size: few; v_call: TRBV4-2; cdr3_length: 13; j_call: TRBJ2-2; cdr3_aa: CASSQVMPEELFF; cdr3_nt: TGTGCCAGCAGCCAGGTTATGCCCGAGGAGCTGTTTTTT
d_call: .; clone_size: .; v_call: TRBV9; cdr3_length: 14; j_call: TRBJ2-5; cdr3_aa: CASSSYDGQETQYF; cdr3_nt: TGTGCCAGCAGCTCTTACGACGGGCAAGAGACCCAGTACTTC
d_call: .; clone_size: few; v_call: TRBV19; cdr3_length: 14; j_call: TRBJ2-1; cdr3_aa: CASSTWTKTNEQFF; cdr3_nt: TGTGCCAGTAGTACCTGGACTAAAACCAATGAGCAGTTCTTC
d_call: .; clone_size: .; v_call: TRBV5-1; cdr3_length: 14; j_call: TRBJ2-3; cdr3_aa: CASSWDIPTDTQYF; cdr3_nt: TGCGCCAGCAGCTGGGACATCCCCACAGATACGCAGTATTTT
d_call: .; clone_size: few; v_call: TRBV27; cdr3_length: 13; j_call: TRBJ2-3; cdr3_aa: CASRSGGPDTQYF; cdr3_nt: TGTGCCAGCAGGTCGGGGGGCCCAGATACGCAGTATTTT
d_call: .; clone_size: few; v_call: TRBV20-1; cdr3_length: 13; j_call: TRBJ2-2; cdr3_aa: CSARVSTAGELFF; cdr3_nt: TGCAGTGCTAGAGTCTCCACAGCCGGGGAGCTGTTTTTT
d_call: .; clone_size: .; v_call: TRBV4-1; cdr3_length: 13; j_call: TRBJ2-1; cdr3_aa: CASSPRVSNEQFF; cdr3_nt: TGCGCCAGCAGCCCCCGAGTCAGCAATGAGCAGTTCTTC
d_call: .; clone_size: .; v_call: TRBV9; cdr3_length: 13; j_call: TRBJ1-1; cdr3_aa: CASSFGHNTEAFF; cdr3_nt: TGTGCCAGCAGCTTCGGACATAACACTGAAGCTTTCTTT
d_call: .; clone_size: few; v_call: TRBV5-4; cdr3_length: 12; j_call: TRBJ1-2; cdr3_aa: CASSDRIDGYTF; cdr3_nt: TGTGCCAGCAGCGACAGGATCGATGGCTACACCTTC
d_call: .; clone_size: .; v_call: TRBV20-1; cdr3_length: 15; j_call: TRBJ1-4; cdr3_aa: CSARDAGASWEKLFF; cdr3_nt: TGCAGTGCTAGAGATGCGGGGGCTAGTTGGGAGAAACTGTTTTTT
d_call: .; clone_size: .; v_call: TRBV7-9; cdr3_length: 15; j_call: TRBJ1-1; cdr3_aa: CASSLAAGPATEAFF; cdr3_nt: TGTGCCAGCAGCTTAGCGGCCGGTCCCGCCACTGAAGCTTTCTTT
d_call: TRBD1; clone_size: few; v_call: TRBV6-2/TRBV6-3; cdr3_length: 13; j_call: TRBJ2-7; cdr3_aa: CASTQGAPYEQYF; cdr3_nt: TGTGCCAGCACCCAGGGGGCTCCTTACGAGCAGTACTTC
d_call: TRBD1; clone_size: few; v_call: TRBV5-1; cdr3_length: 14; j_call: TRBJ1-6; cdr3_aa: CASSLAGGSSPLHF; cdr3_nt: TGCGCCAGCAGCTTGGCAGGGGGCAGTTCACCCCTCCACTTT
d_call: TRBD2; clone_size: .; v_call: TRBV3-1; cdr3_length: 15; j_call: TRBJ2-5; cdr3_aa: CASSQDSGGQETQYF; cdr3_nt: TGTGCCAGCAGCCAAGATAGCGGGGGTCAAGAGACCCAGTACTTC
d_call: TRBD1; clone_size: few; v_call: TRBV18; cdr3_length: 15; j_call: TRBJ1-5; cdr3_aa: CASSPQTGAYQPQHF; cdr3_nt: TGTGCCAGCTCACCACAGACAGGGGCGTATCAGCCCCAGCATTTT
d_call: .; clone_size: few; v_call: TRBV7-2; cdr3_length: 12; j_call: TRBJ2-1; cdr3_aa: CASSSRAGEQFF; cdr3_nt: TGTGCCAGCAGCTCGCGCGCTGGTGAGCAGTTCTTC
d_call: TRBD1; clone_size: .; v_call: TRBV5-1; cdr3_length: 12; j_call: TRBJ1-2; cdr3_aa: CASSSQGDRYTF; cdr3_nt: TGCGCCAGCAGCTCTCAGGGGGATCGCTACACCTTC
d_call: .; clone_size: many; v_call: TRBV5-1; cdr3_length: 13; j_call: TRBJ2-1; cdr3_aa: CASSPLPGDEQFF; cdr3_nt: TGCGCCAGCAGCCCCCTTCCCGGGGATGAGCAGTTCTTC
d_call: .; clone_size: few; v_call: TRBV6-5; cdr3_length: 15; j_call: TRBJ1-4; cdr3_aa: CASSPSHATDEKLFF; cdr3_nt: TGTGCCAGCAGCCCCAGTCACGCCACAGATGAAAAACTGTTTTTT
d_call: .; clone_size: few; v_call: TRBV7-2; cdr3_length: 12; j_call: TRBJ1-5; cdr3_aa: CASSSYNQPQHF; cdr3_nt: TGTGCCAGCAGCTCTTACAATCAGCCCCAGCATTTT
d_call: TRBD2; clone_size: .; v_call: TRBV6-2/TRBV6-3; cdr3_length: 15; j_call: TRBJ2-3; cdr3_aa: CASSRLAGGSTTQYF; cdr3_nt: TGTGCCAGCAGTCGTCTAGCGGGGGGGTCTACTACGCAGTATTTT
d_call: TRBD1; clone_size: .; v_call: TRBV5-1; cdr3_length: 17; j_call: TRBJ2-2; cdr3_aa: CASSLVVRQGRPGELFF; cdr3_nt: TGCGCCAGCAGCTTGGTCGTACGACAGGGGAGGCCCGGGGAGCTGTTTTTT
d_call: .; clone_size: few; v_call: TRBV7-2; cdr3_length: 13; j_call: TRBJ1-2; cdr3_aa: CASSPDSQHGYTF; cdr3_nt: TGTGCCAGCAGCCCGGACAGCCAACATGGCTACACCTTC
d_call: TRBD1; clone_size: few; v_call: TRBV6-6; cdr3_length: 14; j_call: TRBJ1-2; cdr3_aa: CASKGQGADYGYTF; cdr3_nt: TGTGCCAGTAAGGGACAGGGGGCCGACTATGGCTACACCTTC
d_call: TRBD2; clone_size: few; v_call: TRBV4-1; cdr3_length: 13; j_call: TRBJ2-5; cdr3_aa: CASSTGGDATQYF; cdr3_nt: TGCGCCAGCAGCACCGGGGGGGACGCGACCCAGTACTTC
d_call: TRBD1; clone_size: few; v_call: TRBV7-2; cdr3_length: 18; j_call: TRBJ1-6; cdr3_aa: CASSLIGTASSYNSPLHF; cdr3_nt: TGTGCCAGCAGCTTAATAGGGACAGCGAGCTCCTATAATTCACCCCTCCACTTT